This entry is about one T cell receptor (beta chain). No cognate antigen has been identified for it. Base-call qualities are not available, and no considerably larger clone is one nucleotide away. This sample was included in a study of shared clonotypes between healthy human individuals (TCRdb year 2020). About the full investigation: The cohort included three men and a couple of women between 18 and 49 years of age. For each donor, three plates each were used for CD4 naive and CD4 memory, two plates were used for CD8 naive, and one plate was used for CD8 memory. To estimate repertoire size and how much clonotype sharing occurs between individuals, the study deeply sequenced the blood TCR repertoires of about 5 healthy adults. Libraries were prepared and TCR repertoires were sequenced by different laboratories using diverse techniques, in order to increase sequencing depth and limit assay-specific biases. Leukapheresis yielded between about 0.85 and 10 billion PBMCs per donor. Broad study findings and their caveats: Only blood was sampled, and tissue TCR repertoires likely differ from those in blood. The small number of donors limited the genetic and exposure-history diversity represented. Larger estimated clonotype richness was generally found for naive subsets than for memory subsets. Pairwise subsampling indicated that sequencing depth was expected to affect the degree of clonotype sharing among donors. Compared with non-shared clonotypes, clonotypes shared by all four sorted-subset donors had higher generation probabilities. Sharing across a handful of donors was observed for approximately 5% of naive CD4, 3% to 3.5% of naive CD8, about 2.3% of memory CD4, and about 0.39% of memory CD8 clonotypes. Even with the large sequencing depth, rarefaction of the sorted-subset datasets indicated that sequencing was incomplete.

Here V drops 4 bases and J drops 5 bases, and the junction holds 6 bases not matched to any gene. CDR1 SGDLS and CDR2 YYNGEE were looked up in the germline V gene. The CDR3 runs 14 amino acids, cysteine and phenylalanine included. CDR3 DNA only is kept here, 42 bases in frame from base 1. Healthy HIV-negative adults with no recently reported acute infections or vaccinations were included as donors. Only Caucasian adults living in Nashville, Tennessee, USA were represented among the donors. CD4+ T cells were enriched by magnetic negative selection; naive cells were then positively selected on CD45RA, and the negative fraction formed the memory subset. Blood was obtained by leukapheresis, after which PBMCs were separated by Ficoll-Histopaque density gradient centrifugation and cryopreserved in liquid nitrogen vapor phase. Analytical flow cytometry was used to check the purity and quantity of every magnetically sorted T cell population. From each sorted fraction, genomic DNA was isolated and quantified by UV absorbance on a Nanodrop 2000c.

Using the deep immunoSEQ assay, TCR CDR3 regions were amplified from genomic DNA by multiplex PCR. Genomic DNA extracted from each cell subset was distributed evenly over all wells of several immunoSEQ 96-well plates, and each plate served as one replicate. For sorted subsets, roughly 200 ng genomic DNA, equal to about 30,000 T cell genomes, was loaded into each replicate PCR. Purified libraries were quantified with a Qubit 3.0 fluorometer, sized on a Bioanalyzer 2100, and re-quantified with the KAPA Library Quantification kit. A separate single-read 150-cycle Illumina NextSeq 550 flow cell was used to sequence each immunoSEQ 96-well plate. The original pipeline was this. Because the immunoSEQ output held only junctional sequences and lacked quality scores, the filtering could not match the filtering applied to full-length reads. To assign V/J genes and CDR3, sequences were annotated against IMGT germline references using PyIR, a Python wrapper for IgBLAST v1.9. Reads with weak V/J assignments (E-value above 1e-6), missing CDR3, stop codons, out-of-frame junctions, or ambiguous translated residues were removed. V3J clonotypes were defined as sequences sharing an identical inferred V gene, J gene, and CDR3 amino acid sequence. Percentage overlap between repertoires was computed as shared unique clonotypes divided by the size of the smaller repertoire. Richness of each repertoire was evaluated using RTK rarefaction, the Chao1 estimator, and Recon v2.1 estimates of unobserved clonotypes. Generation probabilities were computed with OLGA for all TCRbeta clonotypes obtained by the gDNA method from a few donors. As stored in TCRdb, this immuneACCESS dataset retains in-frame rearrangements with V and J assigned. A fraction of the clones does not appear; measured against another copy, unresolved V genes explain less than half of the discrepancy, and the remainder lacks a known reason. The V and J calls and clone size come from that table; D and trimming were worked out from the DNA. In all, the sample holds about 1.5 million clones, and 95% to 99% of those were seen once. The ten top clones hold roughly 0.42% of the sample.

The sequence links TRBV9 to TRBJ2-3; 8 bases in between match TRBD1. Specimen: naive CD4+ T cells sorted from blood. The sample's cell subset or site, from its label and the paper: CD45RA+ positively selected. This sequence originates from a man younger than 45 in good health. The CDR3 protein: CASSSTGTGDTQYF. The nucleotides read TGTGCCAGCAGCTCCACAGGGACAGGAGATACGCAGTATTTT. With all but the CDR3 taken from the reference TRBV9 and TRBJ2-3 genes, the full variable domain is: DSGVTQTPKHLITATGQRVTLRCSPRSGDLSVYWYQQSLDQGLQFLIQYYNGEERAKGNILERFSAQQFPDLHSELNLSSLELGDSALYFCASSSTGTGDTQYFGPGTRLTVL.